These 21 T cell receptor beta chains were sequenced from one sample in a study of beta chain features in type 1 diabetes. Broader study findings: When Type 1 diabetes patients were examined, their TCRB CDR3s proved moderately but significantly shorter in all four CD4+ subsets.

Every bit of the isolated RNA underwent reverse transcription, so sequencing read expressed TCRB transcripts. Here immunoSEQ multiplex PCR was the method, and the copy in TCRdb shows in-frame clones only, minus some. This sample has 20,000 to 30,000 clones; roughly 69% occur once, and the top ten carry around 4.4%. These TCRs are of unknown antigen specificity. Material for sequencing was Tregs from blood. The receptors were sampled from a man aged 18 to 30 with type 1 diabetes.

The genes are TRBV5-6 and TRBJ1-1; TRBD1 agrees at 7 bases. This CDR3 contains 14 residues. The trim removed 2 bases at V and 1 base at J, leaving 2 bases unmatched. Germline V CDR1 and CDR2: SGHDT, YYEEEE. CDR3 protein: CASSFPGGNTEAFF. In DNA form, the CDR3 reads TGTGCCAGCAGCTTTCCAGGGGGGAACACTGAAGCTTTCTTT. The whole variable domain, filled in from reference TRBV5-6 and TRBJ1-1, reads DAGVTQSPTHLIKTRGQQVTLRCSPKSGHDTVSWYQQALGQGPQFIFQYYEEEERQRGNFPDRFSGHQFPNYSSELNVNALLLGDSALYLCASSFPGGNTEAFFGQGTRLTVV.

This clone appeared a few times. The J gene is TRBJ2-1, the V gene TRBV18; TRBD2 aligns across 7 bases. This CDR3 is 15 amino acids long. J lost 5 bases, V lost 1 base, and 5 bases had no gene match. CDR1 and CDR2 from the germline V gene are KGHSH and LQKENI. Here the CDR3 DNA reads TGTGCCAGCTCACCACAGGGCAGCGGGAACAATGAGCAGTTCTTC. This sequence encodes CASSPQGSGNNEQFF.

This clone was counted a few times. The chain couples TRBV2 to TRBJ2-3; 12 bases align to TRBD2. V gave up 6 bases and J gave up 2 bases; unmatched junction bases: 3. This CDR3 comprises 15 residues. Germline V lookup: CDR1 SNHLY, CDR2 FYNNEI. The CDR3 is CASSRLAGVTDTQYF. The CDR3 DNA sequence: TGTGCCAGCAGCAGACTAGCGGGGGTCACAGATACGCAGTATTTT.

This clone was seen a handful of times. The chain couples TRBV7-9 to TRBJ1-2; possible D gene TRBD1, 6 bases. The V end lost 4 bases, the J end lost 7 bases, and 13 bases lay between the germline ends. In germline, CDR1 is SEHNR, CDR2 FQNEAQ (reference sequence). The CDR3 covers 13 residues. The CDR3 sequence is CASSSLAGAGYTF. In nucleotides, the CDR3 is TGTGCCAGCAGCTCGCTGGCAGGGGCTGGCTACACCTTC.

The chain carries TRBV28 and TRBJ1-5; D is possibly TRBD1 (5 bases). The CDR3 length is 16 residues. CDR1 and CDR2 (germline): MDHEN, SYDVKM. The V gene lost 8 bases and the J gene lost 0 bases, with 17 bases spanning the gap. CDR3 protein: CASGRDRHNSNQPQHF. Written as DNA, the CDR3 is TGTGCCAGCGGCCGTGACAGACATAATAGCAATCAGCCCCAGCATTTT.

The chain combines TRBV5-1 with TRBJ2-3, with a weak D call TRBD2 (6 bases). Germline V lookup: CDR1 SGHRS, CDR2 YFSETQ. V lost 3 bases and J 5 bases, leaving 10 bases between the germline ends. This CDR3 has 13 amino acids. Here the CDR3 reads CASSWGVGDTQYF. The CDR3, as DNA: TGCGCCAGCAGCTGGGGGGTCGGAGATACGCAGTATTTT.

The chain joins TRBV5-1 to TRBJ2-3, with 7 bases aligning to TRBD2. The CDR3 covers 15 residues. After removal of 0 bases from V and 5 bases from J, the junction contained 6 bases not matched to a gene. Germline-derived CDR1 and CDR2 are SGHRS and YFSETQ. CDR3 DNA: TGCGCCAGCAGCTTGGCCGGCGGGAGTGTAGATACGCAGTATTTT. Amino acids: CASSLAGGSVDTQYF.

The V call is TRBV19, the J call TRBJ2-3; possible D gene TRBD1, 6 bases. Germline assignment: CDR1 LNHDA and CDR2 SQIVND (reference sequence). V was clipped by 5 bases and J by 5 bases, with 20 bases between them. This CDR3 contains 16 residues. The CDR3 region has the DNA TGTGCCAGTAGTTCAATACGGGACACAGGAGTAGATACGCAGTATTTT. Translating gives CASSSIRDTGVDTQYF.

This clone was seen only a few times. This chain joins TRBV6-1 and TRBJ2-1, with no clear D. The CDR3 is 14 amino acids. The germline V gene has CDR1 MNHNS and CDR2 SASEGT. With 5 bases removed from V and 5 bases from J, the gap between germline ends came to 13 bases. The CDR3 region has the DNA TGTGCCAGCAGTCCACTTTCTGTCGACAATGAGCAGTTCTTC. Protein product: CASSPLSVDNEQFF.

V gene TRBV6-4 combines with J gene TRBJ2-3; TRBD2 might be the D (5 bases). CDR1 and CDR2 from the germline V gene are MRHNA and SNTAGT. The V end lost 5 bases, the J end lost 5 bases, and 20 bases lay between the germline ends. The CDR3 spans 16 residues. Written as DNA, the CDR3 is TGTGCCAGCAGTAGCGGCCCTGGGCGCGCGCAAGATACGCAGTATTTT. Translating it yields CASSSGPGRAQDTQYF.

The chain carries TRBV4-2 and TRBJ2-2; D is unresolved. Germline CDR1 LGHNA, CDR2 YNFKEQ. The CDR3 consists of 15 residues. V was pared by 1 base and J by 5 bases, with 11 bases between. CDR3 sequence (DNA): TGTGCCAGCAGCCAAGTCACGGTTATTACCGGGGAGCTGTTTTTT. Amino acids: CASSQVTVITGELFF.

This chain links TRBV7-2 with TRBJ2-3; 10 bases fit TRBD1. This CDR3 region has 15 residues. Germline V gene data show CDR1 as SGHTA and CDR2 as FQGNSA. J lost 3 bases, V lost 5 bases, and 5 bases had no gene match. Here the CDR3 reads CASSKQGQGTDTQYF. The CDR3 DNA follows: TGTGCCAGCAGCAAACAGGGACAGGGGACAGATACGCAGTATTTT.

The chain carries TRBV5-4 and TRBJ2-3; D remains unclear. The CDR3 totals 15 residues. CDR1 and CDR2 from the germline V gene are SGHNT and YYREEE (reference sequence). V lost 2 bases and J lost 0, with 10 bases in between. The CDR3 here is CASSLDLTSTDTQYF. Written as DNA, the CDR3 is TGTGCCAGCAGCTTAGACTTGACTAGCACAGATACGCAGTATTTT.

The chain links TRBV7-8 to TRBJ2-2, with D possibly TRBD2 on 5 matching bases. Trimming pared 5 bases from V and 2 bases from J, leaving 9 bases between. Germline V CDR1 and CDR2: SGHVS, FQNEAQ. The CDR3 consists of 14 residues. CDR3 sequence: CASSPGKNTGELFF. The CDR3 coding sequence is TGTGCCAGCAGCCCCGGGAAAAACACCGGGGAGCTGTTTTTT.

This chain uses TRBV29-1 with TRBJ1-2; D gene unclear. V was pared by 4 bases and J by 1 base, with 13 bases between. From germline, CDR1 is SQVTM and CDR2 ANQGSEA. CDR3 length equals 14 residues. CDR3 nucleotides: TGCAGCGTTGGGTTCTTCCGGTTTAACTATGGCTACACCTTC. This encodes CSVGFFRFNYGYTF.

V is TRBV6-1 and J is TRBJ2-4, with a weak D call TRBD1 (5 bases). Germline CDR1 reads MNHNS; CDR2 reads SASEGT. V was pared by 7 bases and J by 0 bases, with 10 bases between. This CDR3 has 14 amino acids. The CDR3 DNA reads as TGTGCCAGCACCGTAGGGGTAGCCAAAAACATTCAGTACTTC. It encodes CASTVGVAKNIQYF.

This rearrangement joins TRBV6-6 to TRBJ1-1, with 10 nucleotides matching TRBD1. Germline V CDR1 and CDR2: MNHNY, SVGAGI (reference sequence). The CDR3 extends over 16 amino acids. V dropped 2 bases and J dropped 6; count of bases not matched to a gene: 9. The CDR3 is CASSYPTGGWEPEAFF. The CDR3 region has the DNA TGTGCCAGCAGTTACCCGACAGGGGGCTGGGAGCCTGAAGCTTTCTTT.

The gene calls are TRBV28 and TRBJ1-2; 9 bases map to TRBD1. The germline CDR1 and CDR2 sequences are MDHEN and SYDVKM. V shed 5 bases and J 4 bases; nucleotides not matched to a gene: 5. The length of the CDR3 is 14 residues. CDR3 region: CASSPLTGGYGYTF. In nucleotides, the CDR3 is TGTGCCAGCAGTCCGCTGACAGGGGGCTATGGCTACACCTTC.

J is TRBJ1-2 and V is TRBV5-1; TRBD1 matches at 7 bases. V lost 4 bases and J lost 0; bases outside the gene matches: 12. Germline assignment: CDR1 SGHRS and CDR2 YFSETQ. The CDR3 length is 17 residues. DNA for the CDR3: TGCGCCAGCAGCCGCTGGACAGGCGTCCAACCTAACTATGGCTACACCTTC. Its protein is CASSRWTGVQPNYGYTF.

CDR3 bases: TGCGCCAGCAGCCCGGGACAGGTCGCCGAGACCCAGTACTTC. This translates into CASSPGQVAETQYF. The rearrangement links TRBV5-1 to TRBJ2-5; 8 nucleotides agree with TRBD1. CDR1 and CDR2 (germline): SGHRS, YFSETQ. The CDR3 runs to 14 residues. The V and J ends lost 4 bases and 5 bases, in that order; junction bases with no gene match: 7.

The chain links TRBV29-1 to TRBJ2-1; no clear D. Trimming pared 4 bases from V and 1 base from J, leaving 14 bases between. This CDR3 is 15 amino acids long. CDR1 SQVTM and CDR2 ANQGSEA come from the germline V gene. CDR3 sequence reads: CSVVFWMRSYNEQFF. CDR3 in DNA: TGCAGCGTTGTCTTTTGGATGAGGTCCTACAATGAGCAGTTCTTC.